This is a list of T cell receptor beta chains from one sample in a study of CD8 T cells in Susac syndrome. TCRdb redid the calling of the immunoSEQ multiplex PCR reads with MiXCR, one entry per CDR3 protein. The sample contains approximately 150,000 distinct CDR3 sequences, 90% to 95% of which appear only once. The material sequenced was CD4+ T cells from PBMCs. These TCRs come from a human donor in good health. The CDR3 runs from the conserved cysteine through the conserved F or W. Fields, in order: V gene, J gene, CDR3 protein.

V gene: TRBV25-1; J gene: TRBJ2-2; CDR3 protein: CASRGVTGELFF
V gene: TRBV19; J gene: TRBJ2-1; CDR3 protein: CASSDRGLGGEQFF
V gene: TRBV30; J gene: TRBJ1-5; CDR3 protein: CAWSPARDQPQHF
V gene: TRBV6-5; J gene: TRBJ2-7; CDR3 protein: CASSYSRDYEQYF
V gene: TRBV14; J gene: TRBJ1-1; CDR3 protein: CASSQYGSTEAFF
V gene: TRBV20-1; J gene: TRBJ1-3; CDR3 protein: CSARPPGQGNTIYF
V gene: TRBV10-3; J gene: TRBJ2-3; CDR3 protein: CAINRGQGGDTQYF
V gene: TRBV6-5; J gene: TRBJ2-7; CDR3 protein: CASSYSASGPYEQYF
V gene: TRBV20-1; J gene: TRBJ2-2; CDR3 protein: CSAIYGTGVGELFF
V gene: TRBV2; J gene: TRBJ1-5; CDR3 protein: CASGGTGGNQPQHF
V gene: TRBV6-5; J gene: TRBJ2-2; CDR3 protein: CASRSGRTNTGELFF
V gene: TRBV4-3; J gene: TRBJ1-1; CDR3 protein: CASSQGTENTEAFF
V gene: TRBV3-1; J gene: TRBJ2-3; CDR3 protein: CASSQEDNTDTQYF
V gene: TRBV20-1; J gene: TRBJ2-1; CDR3 protein: CSARVGTSGDNEQFF
V gene: TRBV20-1; J gene: TRBJ2-1; CDR3 protein: CSARRGYNEQFF
V gene: TRBV14; J gene: TRBJ2-3; CDR3 protein: CASVTVTDTQYF
V gene: TRBV7-9; J gene: TRBJ2-3; CDR3 protein: CASSAWTGGNTDTQYF
V gene: TRBV4-1; J gene: TRBJ2-1; CDR3 protein: CASSQVDRALNNEQFF
V gene: TRBV6-2/TRBV6-3; J gene: TRBJ2-2; CDR3 protein: CASKSLADTGELFF
V gene: TRBV18; J gene: TRBJ2-4; CDR3 protein: CASSPSVGDGKNIQYF
V gene: TRBV7-2; J gene: TRBJ2-2; CDR3 protein: CASSLVGTSGSNTGELFF
V gene: TRBV29-1; J gene: TRBJ1-1; CDR3 protein: CSVGTPEEDTEAFF
V gene: TRBV7-2; J gene: TRBJ1-6; CDR3 protein: CASSRDRPYNSPLHF